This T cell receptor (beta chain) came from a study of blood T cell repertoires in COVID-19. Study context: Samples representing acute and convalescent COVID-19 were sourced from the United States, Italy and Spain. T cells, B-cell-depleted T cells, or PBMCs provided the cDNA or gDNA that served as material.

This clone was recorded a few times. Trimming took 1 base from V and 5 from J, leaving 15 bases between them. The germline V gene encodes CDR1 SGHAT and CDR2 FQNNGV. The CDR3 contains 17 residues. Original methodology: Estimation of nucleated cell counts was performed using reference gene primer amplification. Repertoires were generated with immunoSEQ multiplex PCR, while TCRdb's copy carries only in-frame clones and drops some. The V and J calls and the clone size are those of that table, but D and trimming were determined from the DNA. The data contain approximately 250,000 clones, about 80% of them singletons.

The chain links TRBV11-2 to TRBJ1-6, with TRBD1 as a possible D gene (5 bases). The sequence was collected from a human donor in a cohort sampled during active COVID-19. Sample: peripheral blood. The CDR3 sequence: CASSLVLRSGNNSPLHF. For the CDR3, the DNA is TGTGCCAGCAGCTTAGTTCTGAGGTCAGGGAATAATTCACCCCTCCACTTT.